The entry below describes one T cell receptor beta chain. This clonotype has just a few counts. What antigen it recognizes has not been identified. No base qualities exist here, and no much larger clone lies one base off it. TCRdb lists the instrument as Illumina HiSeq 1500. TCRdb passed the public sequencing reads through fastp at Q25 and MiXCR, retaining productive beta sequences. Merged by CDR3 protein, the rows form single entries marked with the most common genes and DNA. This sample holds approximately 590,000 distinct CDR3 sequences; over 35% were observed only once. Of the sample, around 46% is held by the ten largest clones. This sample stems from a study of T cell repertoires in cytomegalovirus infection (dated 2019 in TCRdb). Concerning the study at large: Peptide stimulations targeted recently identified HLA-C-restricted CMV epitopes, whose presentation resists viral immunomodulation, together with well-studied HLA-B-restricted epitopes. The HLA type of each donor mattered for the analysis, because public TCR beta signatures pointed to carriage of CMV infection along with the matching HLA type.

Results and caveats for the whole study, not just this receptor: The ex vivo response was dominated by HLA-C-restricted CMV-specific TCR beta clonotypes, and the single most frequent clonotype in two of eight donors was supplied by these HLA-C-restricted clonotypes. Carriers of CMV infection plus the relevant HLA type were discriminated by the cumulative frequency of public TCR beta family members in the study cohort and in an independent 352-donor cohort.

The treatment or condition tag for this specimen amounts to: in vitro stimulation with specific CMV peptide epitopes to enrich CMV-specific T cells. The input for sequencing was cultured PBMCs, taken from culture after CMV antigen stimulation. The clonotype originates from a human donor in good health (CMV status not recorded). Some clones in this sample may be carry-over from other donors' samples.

The DNA sequence reads TGTGCCAGCAGTGAAGTGGCGGGCTACAATGAGCAGTTCTTC. Translated, it reads CASSEVAGYNEQFF. Recombination connected TRBV6-1 to TRBJ2-1, with TRBD2 as a weak D call on 5 bases. From cysteine to phenylalanine, the CDR3 is 14 amino acids long. The kept DNA is CDR3 alone, 42 bases in frame from the first base. As encoded in the germline V gene, CDR1 is MNHNS while CDR2 is SASEGT. V is shortened by 1 base, J by 3 bases, and the region joining them spans 7 bases.